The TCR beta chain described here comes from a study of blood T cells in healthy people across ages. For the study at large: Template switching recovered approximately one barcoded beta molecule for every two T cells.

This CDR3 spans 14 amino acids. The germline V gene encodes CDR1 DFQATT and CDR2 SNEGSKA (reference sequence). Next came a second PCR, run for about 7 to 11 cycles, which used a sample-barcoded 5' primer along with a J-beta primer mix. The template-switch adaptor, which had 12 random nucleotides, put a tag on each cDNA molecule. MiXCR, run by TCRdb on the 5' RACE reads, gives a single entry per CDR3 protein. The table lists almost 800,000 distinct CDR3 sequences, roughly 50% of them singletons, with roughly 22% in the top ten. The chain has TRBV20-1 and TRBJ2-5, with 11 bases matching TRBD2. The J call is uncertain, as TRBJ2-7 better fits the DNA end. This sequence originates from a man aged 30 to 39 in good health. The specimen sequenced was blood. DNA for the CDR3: TGCAGTGCTAGAGATAGACTAGCGGGAATCGAGCAGTACTTC. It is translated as CSARDRLAGIEQYF.